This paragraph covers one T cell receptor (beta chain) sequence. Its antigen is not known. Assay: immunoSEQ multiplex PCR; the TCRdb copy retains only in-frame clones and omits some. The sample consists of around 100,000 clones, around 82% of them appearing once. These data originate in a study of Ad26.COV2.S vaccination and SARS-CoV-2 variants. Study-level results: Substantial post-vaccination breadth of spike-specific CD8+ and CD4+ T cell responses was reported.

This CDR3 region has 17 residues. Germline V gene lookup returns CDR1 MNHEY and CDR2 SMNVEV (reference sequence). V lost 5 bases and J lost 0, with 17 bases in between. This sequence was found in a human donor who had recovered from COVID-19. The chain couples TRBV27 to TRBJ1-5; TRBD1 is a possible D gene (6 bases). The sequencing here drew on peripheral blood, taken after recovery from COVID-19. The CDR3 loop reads CASSTGQTHNSNQPQHF. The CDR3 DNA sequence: TGTGCCAGCAGTACCGGACAGACTCATAATAGCAATCAGCCCCAGCATTTT.